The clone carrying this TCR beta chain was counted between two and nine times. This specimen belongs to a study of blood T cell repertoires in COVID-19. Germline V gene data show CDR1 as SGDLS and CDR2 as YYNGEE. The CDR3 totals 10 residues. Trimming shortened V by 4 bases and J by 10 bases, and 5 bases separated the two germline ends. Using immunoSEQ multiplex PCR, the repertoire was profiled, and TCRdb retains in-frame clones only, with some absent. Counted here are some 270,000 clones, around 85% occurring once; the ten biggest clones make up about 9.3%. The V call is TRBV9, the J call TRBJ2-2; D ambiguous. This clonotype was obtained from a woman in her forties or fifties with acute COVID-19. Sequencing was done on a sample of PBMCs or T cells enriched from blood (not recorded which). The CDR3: CASSPEELFF. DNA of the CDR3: TGTGCCAGCAGCCCAGAGGAGCTGTTTTTT.